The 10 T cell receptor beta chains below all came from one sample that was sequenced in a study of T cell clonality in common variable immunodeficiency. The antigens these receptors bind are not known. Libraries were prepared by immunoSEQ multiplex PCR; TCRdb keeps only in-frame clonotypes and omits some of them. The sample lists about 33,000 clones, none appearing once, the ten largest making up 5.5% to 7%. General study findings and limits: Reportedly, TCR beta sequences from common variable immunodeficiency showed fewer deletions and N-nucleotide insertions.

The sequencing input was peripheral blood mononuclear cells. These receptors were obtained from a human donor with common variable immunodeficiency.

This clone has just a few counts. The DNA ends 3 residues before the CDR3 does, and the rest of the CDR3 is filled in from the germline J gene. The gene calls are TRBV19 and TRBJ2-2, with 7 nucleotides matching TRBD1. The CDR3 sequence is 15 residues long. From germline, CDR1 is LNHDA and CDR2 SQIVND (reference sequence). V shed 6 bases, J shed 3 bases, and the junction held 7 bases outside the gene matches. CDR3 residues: CASRPQGKDTGELFF. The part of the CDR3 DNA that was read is TGTGCCAGTAGGCCACAGGGGAAGGACACCGGGGAG.

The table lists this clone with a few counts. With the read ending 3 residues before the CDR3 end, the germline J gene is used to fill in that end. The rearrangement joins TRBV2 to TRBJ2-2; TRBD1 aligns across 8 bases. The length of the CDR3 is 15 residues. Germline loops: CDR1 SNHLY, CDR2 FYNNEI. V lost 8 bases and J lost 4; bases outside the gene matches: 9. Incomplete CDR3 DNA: TGTGCCAGCGGCCGGGACAGGAGCATCACCGGGGAG. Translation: CASGRDRSITGE. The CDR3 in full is CASGRDRSITGELFF.

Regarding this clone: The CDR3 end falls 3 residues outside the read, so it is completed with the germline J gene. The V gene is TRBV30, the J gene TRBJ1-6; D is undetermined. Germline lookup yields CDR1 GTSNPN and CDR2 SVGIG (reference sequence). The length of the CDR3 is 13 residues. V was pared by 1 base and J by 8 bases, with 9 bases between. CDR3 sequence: CAWSEAVDSPLHF. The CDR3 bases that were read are TGTGCCTGGAGTGAGGCCGTGGATTCACCC. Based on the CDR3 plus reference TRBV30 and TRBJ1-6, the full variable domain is SQTIHQWPATLVQPVGSPLSLECTVEGTSNPNLYWYRQAAGRGLQLLFYSVGIGQISSEVPQNLSASRPQDRQFILSSKKLLLSDSGFYLCAWSEAVDSPLHFGNGTRLTVT.

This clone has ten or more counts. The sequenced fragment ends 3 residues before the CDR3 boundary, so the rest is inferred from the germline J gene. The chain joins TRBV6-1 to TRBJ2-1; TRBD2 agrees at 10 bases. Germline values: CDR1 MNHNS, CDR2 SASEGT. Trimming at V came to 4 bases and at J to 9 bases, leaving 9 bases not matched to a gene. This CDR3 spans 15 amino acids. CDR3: CASSVAGGSQGEQFF. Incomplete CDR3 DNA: TGTGCCAGCAGTGTAGCGGGGGGAAGTCAAGGTGAG.

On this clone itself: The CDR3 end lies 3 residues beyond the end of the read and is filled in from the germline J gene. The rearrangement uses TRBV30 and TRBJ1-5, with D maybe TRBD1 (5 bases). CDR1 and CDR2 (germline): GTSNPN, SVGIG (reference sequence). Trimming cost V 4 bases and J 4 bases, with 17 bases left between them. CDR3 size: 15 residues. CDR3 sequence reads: CAWTPGLFSNQPQHF. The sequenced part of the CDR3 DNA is TGTGCCTGGACTCCGGGACTTTTCTCAAATCAGCCC.

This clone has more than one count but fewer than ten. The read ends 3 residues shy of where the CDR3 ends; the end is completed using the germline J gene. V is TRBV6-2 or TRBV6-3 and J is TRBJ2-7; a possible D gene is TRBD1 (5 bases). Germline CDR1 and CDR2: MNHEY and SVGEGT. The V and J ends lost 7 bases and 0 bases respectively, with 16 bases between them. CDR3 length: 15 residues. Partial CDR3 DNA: TGTGCCAGCAACCCCACCCAGGGTACCTCCTACGAG. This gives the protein CASNPTQGTSYE. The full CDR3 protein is CASNPTQGTSYEQYF.

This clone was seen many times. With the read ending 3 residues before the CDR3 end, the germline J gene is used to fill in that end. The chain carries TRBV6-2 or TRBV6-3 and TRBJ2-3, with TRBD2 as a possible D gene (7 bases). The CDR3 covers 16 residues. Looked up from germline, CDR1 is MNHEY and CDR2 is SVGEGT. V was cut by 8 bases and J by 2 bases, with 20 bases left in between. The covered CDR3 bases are TGTGCCAGCGGCCTGGGGGGGGCAGGACACACAGATACG. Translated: CASGLGGAGHTDT. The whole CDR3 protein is CASGLGGAGHTDTQYF.

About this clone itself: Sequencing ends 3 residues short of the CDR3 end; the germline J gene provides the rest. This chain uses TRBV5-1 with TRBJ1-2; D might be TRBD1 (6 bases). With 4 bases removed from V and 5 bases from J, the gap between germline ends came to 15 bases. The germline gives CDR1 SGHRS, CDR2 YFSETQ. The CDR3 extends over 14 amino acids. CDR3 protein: CASSPQGTSYGYTF. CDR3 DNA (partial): TGCGCCAGCAGCCCACAGGGCACCTCTTATGGC.

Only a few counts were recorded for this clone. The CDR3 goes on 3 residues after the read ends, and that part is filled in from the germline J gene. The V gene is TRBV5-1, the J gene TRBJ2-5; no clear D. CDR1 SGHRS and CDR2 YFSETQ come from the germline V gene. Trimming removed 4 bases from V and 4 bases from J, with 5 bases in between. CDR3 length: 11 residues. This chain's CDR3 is CASSLLETQYF. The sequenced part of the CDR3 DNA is TGCGCCAGCAGCCTCCTAGAGACC. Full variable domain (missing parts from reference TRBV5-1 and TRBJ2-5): KAGVTQTPRYLIKTRGQQVTLSCSPISGHRSVSWYQQTPGQGLQFLFEYFSETQRNKGNFPGRFSGRQFSNSRSEMNVSTLELGDSALYLCASSLLETQYFGPGTRLLVL.

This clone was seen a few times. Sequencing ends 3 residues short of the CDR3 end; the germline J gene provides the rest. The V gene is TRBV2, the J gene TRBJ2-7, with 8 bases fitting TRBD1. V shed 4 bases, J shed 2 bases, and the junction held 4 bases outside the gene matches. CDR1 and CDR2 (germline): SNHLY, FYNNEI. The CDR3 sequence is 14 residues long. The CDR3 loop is CASSGTGKTYEQYF. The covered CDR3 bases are TGTGCCAGCAGTGGGACAGGGAAGACCTACGAG.